This TCR beta chain was sequenced during a study of blood T cell repertoires in COVID-19. Study summary: The United States, Italy and Spain provided the acute and convalescent COVID-19 samples. The cDNA or gDNA used as material had been derived from T cells, B-cell-depleted T cells, or PBMCs.

Original methodology: Nucleated cell counts were estimated from reference gene primer amplification. Repertoires were generated with immunoSEQ multiplex PCR, while TCRdb's copy carries only in-frame clones and drops some. That table gives V, J and clone size, and the DNA gave D and trimming. The sample shows approximately 50,000 clones, 85% of them seen only once. This CDR3 has 15 residues. Germline-derived CDR1 and CDR2 are KGHSH and LQKENI. V lost 6 bases to trimming and J lost 9 bases, with 21 bases between them. Sequencing used peripheral blood. This TCR came from a human donor in a cohort sampled during active COVID-19. This rearrangement joins TRBV18 to TRBJ2-1; no reliable D call. In DNA, the CDR3 is TGTGCCAGCTCGAACCTTCTAGGATCCCTAGGTGAGCAGTTCTTC. Residues: CASSNLLGSLGEQFF.